The rows below give T cell receptor beta chains drawn from one sample of a study of T-cell memory formation after mild COVID-19. A single record per CDR3 protein comes from TCRdb applying MiXCR to the 5' RACE reads. Of about 270,000 distinct CDR3 sequences listed, roughly 15% are singletons. The specimen was PBMCs or a T cell subset sorted from them (not recorded which). These receptors originate from a man aged 18 to 35 who had mild COVID-19 (a few samples of this study predate the infection). Cell type and time point are not known. Each CDR3 is given with its conserved first and last residue. A row's size may be missing; if present it is once, few, many or a size class.

TRBJ1-2 | few | TRBV6-1 | 15 | CASSVMTATNYGYTF
TRBJ2-5 | few | TRBV7-9 | 14 | CASSLTAPLSAQYF
TRBJ2-3 | few | TRBV27 | 15 | CASSLVGLAWDTQYF
TRBJ2-3 | - | TRBV20-1 | 15 | CSARDRKAGTDTQYF
TRBJ1-2 | few | TRBV6-2/TRBV6-3 | 12 | CASSREGHGYTF
TRBJ2-1 | few | TRBV7-2 | 16 | CASSLAGTSGNNEQFF
TRBJ2-3 | - | TRBV6-5 | 15 | CASSYKGGSTDTQYF
TRBJ1-5 | few | TRBV29-1 | 13 | CSVEGGNNQPQHF
TRBJ2-3 | few | TRBV9 | 12 | CASSVGVDTQYF
TRBJ2-1 | few | TRBV24-1 | 14 | CATSQTGRDNEQFF
TRBJ2-7 | - | TRBV5-6 | 15 | CASSSRGIGSYEQYF
TRBJ2-3 | - | TRBV28 | 16 | CASSFLRGARTDTQYF
TRBJ1-5 | - | TRBV5-1 | 16 | CASSLDRGVSNQPQHF
TRBJ2-7 | - | TRBV6-5 | 16 | CASSYRDGQSSYEQYF
TRBJ1-2 | few | TRBV7-3 | 16 | CASSSGQGAQGYGYTF
TRBJ1-1 | - | TRBV7-3 | 14 | CASSPQGRNTEAFF
TRBJ2-3 | few | TRBV29-1 | 14 | CSVTGTGGPDTQYF
TRBJ2-3 | few | TRBV7-9 | 16 | CASSRDGTGSTDTQYF
TRBJ2-2 | once | TRBV9 | 14 | CASSVGGDVGELFF
TRBJ1-3 | - | TRBV10-3 | 15 | CAISPAGYSGNTIYF
TRBJ2-3 | - | TRBV12-3/TRBV12-4 | 19 | CASSDRGRISGGSTDTQYF
TRBJ2-7 | few | TRBV4-2 | 15 | CASSQESGEAYEQYF
TRBJ1-2 | - | TRBV2 | 15 | CASSEALLGVGGYTF
TRBJ1-1 | - | TRBV6-2/TRBV6-3 | 14 | CASEEDRENTEAFF
TRBJ1-4 | - | TRBV11-2 | 17 | CASSLEQGGATNEKLFF
TRBJ2-5 | few | TRBV9 | 13 | CASQGAPQETQYF
TRBJ2-3 | - | TRBV7-9 | 17 | CASSSPSLRMHADTQYF
TRBJ2-1 | - | TRBV9 | 14 | CASTAGGPYNEQFF
TRBJ1-1 | few | TRBV6-5 | 15 | CASSYSGTGRTEAFF
TRBJ2-5 | few | TRBV5-5 | 14 | CASSSPTRDGTQYF
TRBJ2-5 | many | TRBV12-3/TRBV12-4 | 13 | CASSWGQKETQYF
TRBJ1-6 | - | TRBV20-1 | 14 | CSAQNGGGNSPLHF
TRBJ1-2 | few | TRBV9 | 13 | CASSVDNGNGYTF
TRBJ2-3 | - | TRBV5-1 | 15 | CASSRRTPSTDTQYF
TRBJ1-1 | many | TRBV5-1 | 12 | CASSLEGVGAFF
TRBJ2-5 | - | TRBV7-2 | 19 | CASSTDPRTSGGPLETQYF
TRBJ1-3 | few | TRBV11-3 | 14 | CASSRQGNGNTIYF
TRBJ1-1 | - | TRBV27 | 13 | CASRGIGNTEAFF
TRBJ1-1 | - | TRBV28 | 16 | CASRTPKPTVNTEAFF
TRBJ2-1 | few | TRBV5-5 | 15 | CASSRFPGQNNEQFF
TRBJ2-3 | - | TRBV11-2 | 19 | CASSLFYLAGDTSTDTQYF
TRBJ1-1 | - | TRBV28 | 16 | CASSFMQGGRKTEAFF
TRBJ2-3 | few | TRBV6-5 | 17 | CASSYRSAGGPVDTQYF
TRBJ2-2 | - | TRBV7-2 | 15 | CASSLGGTIPGELFF
TRBJ1-1 | few | TRBV18 | 13 | CASSRTPGTEAFF
TRBJ2-5 | many | TRBV3-1 | 13 | CASSPTSRETQYF
TRBJ2-3 | - | TRBV9 | 12 | CASSELSPTQYF
TRBJ1-2 | few | TRBV15 | 15 | CATSRPPTEYYGYTF
TRBJ1-1 | few | TRBV3-1 | 14 | CASSRNSVGTEAFF
TRBJ1-1 | - | TRBV5-5 | 15 | CASTHKGAGGTEAFF
TRBJ2-5 | - | TRBV29-1 | 12 | CSVRTAQETQYF
TRBJ1-2 | few | TRBV7-9 | 15 | CASSFPRDGLYGYTF
TRBJ2-1 | - | TRBV5-1 | 12 | CASSLHADEQFF
TRBJ1-6 | - | TRBV12-3/TRBV12-4 | 15 | CASSLARTGASNLHF
TRBJ2-3 | - | TRBV7-6 | 15 | CASSRLARYTDTQYF